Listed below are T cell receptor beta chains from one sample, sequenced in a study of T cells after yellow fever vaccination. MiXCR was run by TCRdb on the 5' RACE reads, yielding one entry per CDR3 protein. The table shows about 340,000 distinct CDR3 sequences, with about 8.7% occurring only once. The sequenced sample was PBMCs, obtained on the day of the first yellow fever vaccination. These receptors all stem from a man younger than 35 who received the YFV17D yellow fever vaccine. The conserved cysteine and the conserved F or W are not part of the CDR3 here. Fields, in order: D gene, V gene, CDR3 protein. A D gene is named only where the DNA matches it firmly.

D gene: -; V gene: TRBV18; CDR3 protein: ASSPRTVHTEAF
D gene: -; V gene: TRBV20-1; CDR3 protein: SARAPMQRGAF
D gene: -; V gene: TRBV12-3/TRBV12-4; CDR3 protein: ASSWLGTNNEQF
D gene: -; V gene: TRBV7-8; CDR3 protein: ASSQTLPGDTGELF
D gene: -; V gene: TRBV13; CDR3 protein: AILSVNTGELF
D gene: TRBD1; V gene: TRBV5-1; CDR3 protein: ASSRGQGRSPLH
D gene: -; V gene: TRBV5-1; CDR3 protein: ASSLGPRTGEETQY
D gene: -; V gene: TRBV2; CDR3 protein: ASSDGHSNQPQH
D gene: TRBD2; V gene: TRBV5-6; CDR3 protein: ASSWNERGGSYNEQF
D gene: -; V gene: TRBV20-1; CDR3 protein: SAVGGAGQETQY
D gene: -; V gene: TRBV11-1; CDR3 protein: ASSPPAEGLSSGNTIY
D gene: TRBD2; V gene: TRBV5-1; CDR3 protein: ASSPLSGGTNEQF
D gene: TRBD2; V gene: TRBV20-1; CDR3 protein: SATGTSGGLRETQY
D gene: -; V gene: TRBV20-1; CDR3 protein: SARAGALRTEAF
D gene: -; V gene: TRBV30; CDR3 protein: AWSVYPPRTDTQY
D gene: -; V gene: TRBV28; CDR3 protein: ASSLREFEQF
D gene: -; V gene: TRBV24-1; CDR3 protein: ATSDNGRDQETQY
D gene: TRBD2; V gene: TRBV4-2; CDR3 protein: ASSLRTSGDTQY
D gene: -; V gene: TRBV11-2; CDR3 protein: ASSQTPGYGNTIY
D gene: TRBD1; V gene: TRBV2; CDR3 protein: ASSDRATTYEQY
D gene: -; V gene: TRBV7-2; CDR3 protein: ASIERTGQETQY
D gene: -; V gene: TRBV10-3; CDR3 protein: AISSGLSRSSGELF
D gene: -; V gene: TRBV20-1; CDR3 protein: STLGGNQPQH
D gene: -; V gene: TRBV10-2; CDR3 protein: ASRKPAGSDEQF
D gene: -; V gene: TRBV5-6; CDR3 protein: ASSLLRSSGNTIY
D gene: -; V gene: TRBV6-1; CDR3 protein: ASSGFQGFSNQPQH
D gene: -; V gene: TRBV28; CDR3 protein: ASSLAEISGANVLT
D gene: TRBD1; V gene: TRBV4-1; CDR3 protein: ASSQGTGDEKLF
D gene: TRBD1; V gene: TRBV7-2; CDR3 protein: ASRGTGTGSSPLH
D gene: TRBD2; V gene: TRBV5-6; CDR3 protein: ASRGLAGLETQY
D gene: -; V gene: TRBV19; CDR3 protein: ASSIDRETQY
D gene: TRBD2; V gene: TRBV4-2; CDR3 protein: ASSPPAGGENNEQF
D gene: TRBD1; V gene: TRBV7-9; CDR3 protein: ASSLGDRGLGYT
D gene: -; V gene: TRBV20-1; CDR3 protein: SARGYAQANTGELF
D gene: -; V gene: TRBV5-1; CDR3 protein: ASSLAAGAYEQY
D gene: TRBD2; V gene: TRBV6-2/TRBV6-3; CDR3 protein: ASSSLAGGFSEQF
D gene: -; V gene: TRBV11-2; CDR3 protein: ASSLDPRETQY
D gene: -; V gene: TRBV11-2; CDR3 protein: ASSPQLEKTQY
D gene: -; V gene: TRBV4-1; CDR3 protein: ASSQVFGTQY
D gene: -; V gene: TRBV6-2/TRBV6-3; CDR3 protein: ASTGGSYEQY
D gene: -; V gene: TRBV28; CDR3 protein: ASQTGASGANVLT
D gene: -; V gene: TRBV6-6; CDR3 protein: ASSYSTDYGYT
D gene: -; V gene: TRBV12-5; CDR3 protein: ASGLVRLGFNEQF
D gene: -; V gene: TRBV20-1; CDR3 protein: SANPLARETQY
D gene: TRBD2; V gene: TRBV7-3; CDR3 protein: ASSYSGLAANEQF
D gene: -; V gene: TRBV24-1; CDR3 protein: ATSGTPSTDTQY
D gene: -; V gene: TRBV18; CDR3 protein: ASSPQDRYTGELF
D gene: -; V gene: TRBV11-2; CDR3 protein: ASSMRRGGELF